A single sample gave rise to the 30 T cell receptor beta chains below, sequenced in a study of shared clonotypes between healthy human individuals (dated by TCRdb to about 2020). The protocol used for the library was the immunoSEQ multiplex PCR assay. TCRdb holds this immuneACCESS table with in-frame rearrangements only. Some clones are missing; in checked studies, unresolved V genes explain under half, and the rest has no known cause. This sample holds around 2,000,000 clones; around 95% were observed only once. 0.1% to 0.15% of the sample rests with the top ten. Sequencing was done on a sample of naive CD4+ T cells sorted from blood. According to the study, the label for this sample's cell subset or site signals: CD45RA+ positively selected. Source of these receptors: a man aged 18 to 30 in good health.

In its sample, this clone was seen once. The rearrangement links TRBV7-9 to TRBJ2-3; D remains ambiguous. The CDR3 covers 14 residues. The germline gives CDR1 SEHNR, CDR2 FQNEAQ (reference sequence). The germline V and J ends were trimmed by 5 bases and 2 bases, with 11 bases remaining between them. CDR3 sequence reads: CASSPTPSTDTQYF. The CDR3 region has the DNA TGTGCCAGCAGCCCGACACCCTCCACAGATACGCAGTATTTT.

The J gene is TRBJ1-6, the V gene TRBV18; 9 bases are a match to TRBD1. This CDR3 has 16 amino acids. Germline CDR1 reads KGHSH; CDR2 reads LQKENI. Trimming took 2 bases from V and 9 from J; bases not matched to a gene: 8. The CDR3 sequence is CASSPEGQGNSSPLHF. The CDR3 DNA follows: TGTGCCAGCTCACCAGAGGGACAGGGTAACAGTTCACCCCTCCACTTT.

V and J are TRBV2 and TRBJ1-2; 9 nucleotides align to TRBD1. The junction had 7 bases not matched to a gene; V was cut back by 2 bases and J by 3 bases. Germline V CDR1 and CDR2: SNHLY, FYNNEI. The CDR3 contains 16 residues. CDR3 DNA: TGTGCCAGCAGTGAATTAGGAACAGGGGGCGACTATGGCTACACCTTC. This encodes CASSELGTGGDYGYTF. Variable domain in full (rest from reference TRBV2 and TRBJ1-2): EPEVTQTPSHQVTQMGQEVILRCVPISNHLYFYWYRQILGQKVEFLVSFYNNEISEKSEIFDDQFSVERPDGSNFTLKIRSTKLEDSAMYFCASSELGTGGDYGYTFGSGTRLTVV.

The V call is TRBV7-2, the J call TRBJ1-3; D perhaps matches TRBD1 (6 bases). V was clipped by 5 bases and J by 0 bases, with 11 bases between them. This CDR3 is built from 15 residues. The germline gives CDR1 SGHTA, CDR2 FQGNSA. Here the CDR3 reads CASSAGQSSGNTIYF. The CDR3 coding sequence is TGTGCCAGCAGCGCCGGACAGAGCTCTGGAAACACCATATATTTT. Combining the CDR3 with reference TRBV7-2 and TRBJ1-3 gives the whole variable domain GAGVSQSPSNKVTEKGKDVELRCDPISGHTALYWYRQSLGQGLEFLIYFQGNSAPDKSGLPSDRFSAERTGGSVSTLTIQRTQQEDSAVYLCASSAGQSSGNTIYFGEGSWLTVV.

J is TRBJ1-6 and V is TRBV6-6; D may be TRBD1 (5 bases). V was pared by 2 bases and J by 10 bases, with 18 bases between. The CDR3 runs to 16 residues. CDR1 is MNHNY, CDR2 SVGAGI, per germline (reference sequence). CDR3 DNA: TGTGCCAGCAGTTACGGGACGGCCGCTGGAGGATCACCCCTCCACTTT. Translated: CASSYGTAAGGSPLHF.

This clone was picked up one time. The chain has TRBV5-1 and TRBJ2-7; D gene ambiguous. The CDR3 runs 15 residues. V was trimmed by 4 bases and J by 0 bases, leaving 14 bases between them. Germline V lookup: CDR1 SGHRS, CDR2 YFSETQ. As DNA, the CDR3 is TGCGCCAGCAGCCCGGAACCGGTATCCTCCTACGAGCAGTACTTC. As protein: CASSPEPVSSYEQYF.

The CDR3 nucleotides are TGTGCCAGCAGCTTAAGCCTTGGCAGCAATGAGCAGTTCTTC. It translates to CASSLSLGSNEQFF. V is TRBV7-9 and J is TRBJ2-1; D is unclear. V was clipped by 2 bases and J by 6 bases, with 11 bases between them. The CDR3 is 14 residues long. Germline CDR1 and CDR2: SEHNR and FQNEAQ (reference sequence). The variable domain in full, completed from reference TRBV7-9 and TRBJ2-1, reads DTGVSQNPRHKITKRGQNVTFRCDPISEHNRLYWYRQTLGQGPEFLTYFQNEAQLEKSRLLSDRFSAERPKGSFSTLEIQRTEQGDSAMYLCASSLSLGSNEQFFGPGTRLTVL.

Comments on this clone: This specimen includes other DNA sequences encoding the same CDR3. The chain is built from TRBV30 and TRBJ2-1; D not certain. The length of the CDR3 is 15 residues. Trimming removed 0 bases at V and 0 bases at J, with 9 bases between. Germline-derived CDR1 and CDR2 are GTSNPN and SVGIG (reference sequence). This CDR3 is CAWSVRSGSYNEQFF. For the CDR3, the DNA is TGTGCCTGGAGTGTACGCAGTGGCTCCTACAATGAGCAGTTCTTC.

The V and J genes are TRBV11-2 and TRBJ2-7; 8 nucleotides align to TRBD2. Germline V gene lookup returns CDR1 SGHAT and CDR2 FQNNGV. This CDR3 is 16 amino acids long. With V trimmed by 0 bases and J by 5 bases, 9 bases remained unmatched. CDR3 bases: TGTGCCAGCAGCTTAGATGGAGCGGGAGCGCTCCACGAGCAGTACTTC. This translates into CASSLDGAGALHEQYF.

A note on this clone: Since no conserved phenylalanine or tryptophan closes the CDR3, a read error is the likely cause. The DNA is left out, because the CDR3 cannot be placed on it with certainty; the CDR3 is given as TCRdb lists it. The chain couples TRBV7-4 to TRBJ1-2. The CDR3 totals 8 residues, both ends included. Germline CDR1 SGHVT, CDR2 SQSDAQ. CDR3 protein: CASFQAPA.

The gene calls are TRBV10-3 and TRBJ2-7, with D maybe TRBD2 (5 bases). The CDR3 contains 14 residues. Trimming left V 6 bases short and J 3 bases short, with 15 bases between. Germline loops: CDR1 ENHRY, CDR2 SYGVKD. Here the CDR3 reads CAIRAPDGGYEQYF. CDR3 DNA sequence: TGTGCCATCAGGGCCCCAGACGGAGGCTACGAGCAGTACTTC.

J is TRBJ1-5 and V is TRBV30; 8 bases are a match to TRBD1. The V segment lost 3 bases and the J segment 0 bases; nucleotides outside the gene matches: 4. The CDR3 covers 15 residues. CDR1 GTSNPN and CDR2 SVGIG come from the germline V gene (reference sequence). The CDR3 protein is CAWRRQGNSNQPQHF. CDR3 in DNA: TGTGCCTGGAGGAGACAGGGGAATAGCAATCAGCCCCAGCATTTT.

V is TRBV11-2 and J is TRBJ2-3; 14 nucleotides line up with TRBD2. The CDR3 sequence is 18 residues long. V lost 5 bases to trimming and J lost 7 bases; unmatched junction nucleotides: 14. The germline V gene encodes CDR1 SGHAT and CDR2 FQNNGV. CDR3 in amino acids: CASSLGLAGGQGSYTQYF. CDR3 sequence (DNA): TGTGCCAGCAGCCTCGGACTAGCGGGGGGCCAGGGTTCATATACGCAGTATTTT.

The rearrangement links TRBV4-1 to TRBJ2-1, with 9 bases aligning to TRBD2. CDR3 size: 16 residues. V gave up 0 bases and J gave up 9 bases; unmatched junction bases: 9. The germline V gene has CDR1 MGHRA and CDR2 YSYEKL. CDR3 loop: CASSQDNGGGVFEQFF. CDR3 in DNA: TGCGCCAGCAGCCAAGATAATGGCGGGGGGGTATTTGAGCAGTTCTTC.

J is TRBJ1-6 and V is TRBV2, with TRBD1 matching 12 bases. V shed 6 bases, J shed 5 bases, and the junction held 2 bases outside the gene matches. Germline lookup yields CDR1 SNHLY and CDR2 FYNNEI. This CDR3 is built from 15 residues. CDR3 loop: CASSRDRGHNSPLHF. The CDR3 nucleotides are TGTGCCAGCAGCCGGGACAGGGGGCATAATTCACCCCTCCACTTT.

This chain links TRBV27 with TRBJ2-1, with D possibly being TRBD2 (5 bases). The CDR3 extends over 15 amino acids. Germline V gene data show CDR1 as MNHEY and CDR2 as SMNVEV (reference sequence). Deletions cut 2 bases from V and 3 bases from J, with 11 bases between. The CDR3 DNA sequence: TGTGCCAGCAGTTTAGAGGCCGGGAACTACAATGAGCAGTTCTTC. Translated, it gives CASSLEAGNYNEQFF.

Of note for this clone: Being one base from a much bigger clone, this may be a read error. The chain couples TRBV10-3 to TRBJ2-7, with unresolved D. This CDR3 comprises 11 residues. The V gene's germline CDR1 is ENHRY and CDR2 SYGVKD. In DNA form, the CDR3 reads TGTGCCATCAGTTTCGGGTACGAGAAGTACTTC. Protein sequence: CAISFGYEKYF.

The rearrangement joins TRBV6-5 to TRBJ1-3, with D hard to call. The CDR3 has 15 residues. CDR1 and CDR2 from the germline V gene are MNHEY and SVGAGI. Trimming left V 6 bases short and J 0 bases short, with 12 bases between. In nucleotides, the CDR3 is TGTGCCAGCAGGACCAGTGAACCCTCTGGAAACACCATATATTTT. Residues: CASRTSEPSGNTIYF.

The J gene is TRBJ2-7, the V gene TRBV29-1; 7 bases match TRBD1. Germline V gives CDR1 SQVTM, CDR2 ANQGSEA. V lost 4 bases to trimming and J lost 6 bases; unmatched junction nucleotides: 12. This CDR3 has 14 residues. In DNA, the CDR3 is TGCAGCGTTGTTCTGACAGGGAGCTTGCGCGAGCAGTACTTC. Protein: CSVVLTGSLREQYF.

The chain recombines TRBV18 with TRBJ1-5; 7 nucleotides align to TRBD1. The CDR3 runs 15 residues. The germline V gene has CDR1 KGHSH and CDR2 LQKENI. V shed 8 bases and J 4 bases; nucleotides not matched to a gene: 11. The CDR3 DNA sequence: TGTGCCAGCCGCGCCGGGACAGATTTTAATCAGCCCCAGCATTTT. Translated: CASRAGTDFNQPQHF.

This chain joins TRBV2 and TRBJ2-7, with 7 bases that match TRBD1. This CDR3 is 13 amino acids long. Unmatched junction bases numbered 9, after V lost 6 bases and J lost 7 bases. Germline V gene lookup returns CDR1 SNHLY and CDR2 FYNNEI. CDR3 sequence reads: CASSQTGFGEQYF. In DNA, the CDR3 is TGTGCCAGCAGCCAGACAGGGTTTGGGGAGCAGTACTTC.

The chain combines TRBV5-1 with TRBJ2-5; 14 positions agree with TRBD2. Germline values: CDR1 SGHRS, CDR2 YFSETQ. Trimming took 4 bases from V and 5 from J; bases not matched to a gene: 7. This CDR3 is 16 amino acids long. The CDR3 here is CASSHGLAGGGETQYF. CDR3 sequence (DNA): TGCGCCAGCAGCCACGGACTAGCGGGAGGCGGGGAGACCCAGTACTTC.

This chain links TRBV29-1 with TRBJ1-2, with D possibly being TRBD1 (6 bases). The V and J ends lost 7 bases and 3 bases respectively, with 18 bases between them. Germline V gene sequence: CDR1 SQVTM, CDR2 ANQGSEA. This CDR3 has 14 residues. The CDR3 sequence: CSGSAAGVDYGYTF. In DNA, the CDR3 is TGCAGCGGCTCTGCGGCAGGGGTGGACTATGGCTACACCTTC.

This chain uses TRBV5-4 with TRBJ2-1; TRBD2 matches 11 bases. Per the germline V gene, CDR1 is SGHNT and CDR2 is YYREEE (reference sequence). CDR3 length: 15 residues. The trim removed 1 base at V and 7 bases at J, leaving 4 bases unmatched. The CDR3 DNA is TGTGCCAGCAGCTTGACCCTAGCGGGAGGAAATGAGCAGTTCTTC. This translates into CASSLTLAGGNEQFF.

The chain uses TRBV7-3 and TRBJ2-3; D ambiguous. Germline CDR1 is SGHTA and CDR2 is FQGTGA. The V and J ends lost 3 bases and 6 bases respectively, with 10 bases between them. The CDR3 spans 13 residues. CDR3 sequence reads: CASSFDWGDTQYF. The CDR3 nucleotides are TGTGCCAGCAGCTTTGACTGGGGTGATACGCAGTATTTT.

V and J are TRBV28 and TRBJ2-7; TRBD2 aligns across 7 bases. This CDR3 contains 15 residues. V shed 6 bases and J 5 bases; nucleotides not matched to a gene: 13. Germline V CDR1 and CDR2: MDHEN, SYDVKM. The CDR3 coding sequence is TGTGCCAGCAGAAAAGAGGGAGGGATGGGCAACGAGCAGTACTTC. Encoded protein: CASRKEGGMGNEQYF.

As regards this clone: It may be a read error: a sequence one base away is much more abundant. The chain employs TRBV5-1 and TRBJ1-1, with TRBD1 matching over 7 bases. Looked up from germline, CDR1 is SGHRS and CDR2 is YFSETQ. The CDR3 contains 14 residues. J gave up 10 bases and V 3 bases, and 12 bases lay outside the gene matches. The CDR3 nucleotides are TGCGCCAGCAGCTGGGACGGGACAGCATCGGTAGCTTTCTTT. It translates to CASSWDGTASVAFF. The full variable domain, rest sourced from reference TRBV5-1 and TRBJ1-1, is KAGVTQTPRYLIKTRGQQVTLSCSPISGHRSVSWYQQTPGQGLQFLFEYFSETQRNKGNFPGRFSGRQFSNSRSEMNVSTLELGDSALYLCASSWDGTASVAFFGQGTRLTVV.

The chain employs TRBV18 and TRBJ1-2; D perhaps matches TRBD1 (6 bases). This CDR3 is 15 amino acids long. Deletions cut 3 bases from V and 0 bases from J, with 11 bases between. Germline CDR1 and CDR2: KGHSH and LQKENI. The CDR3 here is CASSPPDRPNYGYTF. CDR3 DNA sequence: TGTGCCAGCTCACCGCCGGACAGACCTAACTATGGCTACACCTTC.

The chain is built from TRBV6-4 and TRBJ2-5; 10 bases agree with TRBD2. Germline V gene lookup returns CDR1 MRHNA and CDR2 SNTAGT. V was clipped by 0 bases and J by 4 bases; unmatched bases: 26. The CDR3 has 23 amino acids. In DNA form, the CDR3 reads TGTGCCAGCAGTGACTCCGCTCTTAGAATAGCGGGGGGCTCGAAGGTAATAGGAGAGACCCAGTACTTC. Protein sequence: CASSDSALRIAGGSKVIGETQYF.

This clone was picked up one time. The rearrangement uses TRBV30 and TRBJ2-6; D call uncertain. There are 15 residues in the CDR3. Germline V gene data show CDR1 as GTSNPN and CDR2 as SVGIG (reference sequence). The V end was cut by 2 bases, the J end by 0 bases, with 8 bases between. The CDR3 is CAWSRLSSGANVLTF. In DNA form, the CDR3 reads TGTGCCTGGAGTCGACTGAGCTCTGGGGCCAACGTCCTGACTTTC.